A single sample is the source of the 20 T cell receptor beta chains below, sequenced in a study of blood T cell repertoires in COVID-19. Method: immunoSEQ multiplex PCR; TCRdb's copy keeps in-frame clones and lacks some. The table includes 150,000 to 180,000 clones, around 83% detected once. The material sequenced was peripheral blood. These receptors all stem from a woman aged 55-69 years with acute or convalescent COVID-19.

Ten or more counts support this clone. The genes are TRBV27 and TRBJ2-1, with 8 bases fitting TRBD2. Germline V gene sequence: CDR1 MNHEY, CDR2 SMNVEV (reference sequence). The CDR3 length is 16 residues. The V segment lost 6 bases and the J segment 10 bases; nucleotides outside the gene matches: 17. The CDR3 DNA sequence: TGTGCCAGCAGGACGTCGCCGGGGGGGCCCTCTGTAGAGCAGTTCTTC. This encodes CASRTSPGGPSVEQFF.

The V and J genes are TRBV11-2 and TRBJ1-2; 8 positions match TRBD1. Germline loops: CDR1 SGHAT, CDR2 FQNNGV. The junction had 13 bases not matched to a gene; V was cut back by 8 bases and J by 8 bases. This CDR3 has 14 amino acids. The CDR3 DNA reads as TGTGCCAGCCGGAAACCCGAGACAGGGGAAGGCTACACCTTC. Translated, it gives CASRKPETGEGYTF.

J is TRBJ1-5 and V is TRBV7-2, with D maybe TRBD1 (6 bases). Trimming took 2 bases from V and 7 from J, leaving 12 bases between them. Germline CDR1 and CDR2: SGHTA and FQGNSA. The CDR3 runs 14 residues. DNA for the CDR3: TGTGCCAGCAGCTTATGGGCAGGGGAGCAGCCCCAGCATTTT. Translated, it gives CASSLWAGEQPQHF.

As for this clone: The junction departs from germline at one end; a sequencing error may be responsible. The V and J genes are TRBV7-7 and TRBJ2-3, with 7 bases identical to TRBD1. CDR1 and CDR2 (germline): SSHAT, FNYEAQ (reference sequence). The CDR3 length is 15 residues. This chain's CDR3 is CASSLLGQSTDTQYF. For the CDR3, the DNA is TGTGCTAGCAGCTTATTGGGACAGTCGACAGATACGCAGTATTTT.

The chain uses TRBV10-3 and TRBJ1-1; tentative D call: TRBD1 (6 bases). Germline V lookup: CDR1 ENHRY, CDR2 SYGVKD. V was clipped by 2 bases and J by 5 bases, with 15 bases between them. The CDR3 totals 15 residues. DNA for the CDR3: TGTGCCATCAGTGAGCCCCCTCAGGGGTTGACTGAAGCTTTCTTT. This translates into CAISEPPQGLTEAFF.

The chain employs TRBV4-2 and TRBJ1-5; D is undetermined. Germline V gene data show CDR1 as LGHNA and CDR2 as YNFKEQ. This CDR3 is built from 16 residues. Trimming took off 1 base at V and 1 base at J, with 11 bases between the two ends. CDR3 nucleotides: TGTGCCAGCAGCCAAGCGGCAGGCGACAGCAATCAGCCCCAGCATTTT. It encodes CASSQAAGDSNQPQHF.

The chain recombines TRBV27 with TRBJ2-1; 8 nucleotides agree with TRBD2. The CDR3 runs 16 residues. V dropped 2 bases and J dropped 3; count of bases not matched to a gene: 6. Germline loops: CDR1 MNHEY, CDR2 SMNVEV (reference sequence). The DNA for the CDR3 is TGTGCCAGCAGTTTAGGACCGGGGGGGCTCTACAATGAGCAGTTCTTC. It translates to CASSLGPGGLYNEQFF.

The chain employs TRBV4-1 and TRBJ1-2, with a weak D call TRBD1 (6 bases). There are 15 residues in the CDR3. Trimming took 3 bases from V and 2 from J, leaving 13 bases between them. Per germline, CDR1 MGHRA and CDR2 YSYEKL. The CDR3 protein is CASSQDTGLNYGYTF. The CDR3 DNA reads TGCGCCAGCAGCCAGGACACAGGGTTGAACTATGGCTACACCTTC.

The V gene is TRBV29-1, the J gene TRBJ1-5; D possibly corresponds to TRBD1 (6 bases). From germline, CDR1 is SQVTM and CDR2 ANQGSEA. This CDR3 spans 16 amino acids. V was cut by 3 bases and J by 0 bases, with 15 bases left in between. CDR3 in amino acids: CSVDKQGGYSNQPQHF. CDR3 nucleotide sequence: TGCAGCGTTGACAAACAGGGTGGTTATAGCAATCAGCCCCAGCATTTT.

V and J are TRBV4-1 and TRBJ2-2; tentatively, D is TRBD2 (6 bases). Trimming pared 6 bases from V and 3 bases from J, leaving 14 bases between. The CDR3 extends over 15 amino acids. In germline, CDR1 is MGHRA, CDR2 YSYEKL. Here the CDR3 reads CASRPGPGDTGELFF. As DNA, the CDR3 is TGCGCCAGCAGGCCGGGACCGGGAGACACCGGGGAGCTGTTTTTT.

In this sample, this clone turned up a few times. The chain combines TRBV19 with TRBJ2-6, with D tentatively TRBD1 (5 bases). CDR3 length: 13 residues. The germline V gene encodes CDR1 LNHDA and CDR2 SQIVND (reference sequence). V was clipped by 0 bases and J by 13 bases, with 10 bases between them. The CDR3 reads CASSIDPAGVLTF. The CDR3 DNA sequence: TGTGCCAGTAGTATAGACCCCGCAGGGGTCCTGACTTTC.

The chain couples TRBV18 to TRBJ1-1, with 9 bases matching TRBD1. The CDR3 loop spans 14 amino acids. The germline V gene encodes CDR1 KGHSH and CDR2 LQKENI. Trimming at V came to 4 bases and at J to 3 bases, leaving 3 bases not matched to a gene. CDR3 amino acids: CASSHRTGDTEAFF. The CDR3 nucleotides read TGTGCCAGCTCACACAGGACAGGGGACACTGAAGCTTTCTTT.

The V gene is TRBV6-5, the J gene TRBJ1-1, with D possibly being TRBD1 (5 bases). V was trimmed by 6 bases and J by 5 bases, leaving 10 bases between them. The germline V gene encodes CDR1 MNHEY and CDR2 SVGAGI. CDR3 length: 12 amino acids. In DNA form, the CDR3 reads TGTGCCAGCAGCCCACAGGTTACTGAAGCTTTCTTT. Residues: CASSPQVTEAFF.

The V call is TRBV18, the J call TRBJ2-3; 8 positions match TRBD1. V lost 6 bases and J lost 1; bases outside the gene matches: 3. The CDR3 consists of 14 residues. Germline assignment: CDR1 KGHSH and CDR2 LQKENI. The CDR3 DNA reads as TGTGCCAGCTCGGTGACAGGGGGCACAGATACGCAGTATTTT. Amino acids: CASSVTGGTDTQYF.

This clone showed up just once. The rearrangement links TRBV28 to TRBJ1-1; D is perhaps TRBD1 (5 bases). The germline V gene encodes CDR1 MDHEN and CDR2 SYDVKM. This CDR3 has 15 residues. V was trimmed by 5 bases and J by 1 base, leaving 14 bases between them. CDR3 nucleotide sequence: TGTGCCAGCAGTCCGGGGGGACGGGGGAACACTGAAGCTTTCTTT. This gives the protein CASSPGGRGNTEAFF.

V and J are TRBV30 and TRBJ1-1; D gene ambiguous. Germline V lookup: CDR1 GTSNPN, CDR2 SVGIG (reference sequence). The CDR3 has 11 residues. V dropped 1 base and J dropped 5 bases, with 5 bases sitting between them. Written as DNA, the CDR3 is TGTGCCTGGAGTGGGCCGACTGAAGCTTTCTTT. Amino acids: CAWSGPTEAFF.

The V gene is TRBV4-1, the J gene TRBJ1-3; 7 bases fit TRBD1. Germline CDR1 is MGHRA and CDR2 is YSYEKL. Trimming cost V 0 bases and J 0 bases; bases outside gene matches: 2. This CDR3 region has 16 residues. The CDR3 spells CASSQEDRRSGNTIYF. In nucleotides, the CDR3 is TGCGCCAGCAGCCAAGAGGACAGGCGCTCTGGAAACACCATATATTTT.

This chain connects TRBV6-1 to TRBJ2-7, with D perhaps matching TRBD2 (7 bases). Per the germline V gene, CDR1 is MNHNS and CDR2 is SASEGT. V lost 3 bases and J 2 bases, leaving 17 bases between the germline ends. This CDR3 has 16 amino acids. The CDR3 nucleotides read TGTGCCAGCAGTGATCTAGGGGGGGGCCATCCCTACGAGCAGTACGTC. Protein: CASSDLGGGHPYEQYV.

The chain has TRBV6-5 and TRBJ1-5, with D possibly TRBD1 on 5 matching bases. Trimming removed 4 bases from V and 2 bases from J, with 9 bases in between. The CDR3 has 14 amino acids. The V gene's germline CDR1 is MNHEY and CDR2 SVGAGI. The CDR3 region has the DNA TGTGCCAGCAGTTTACAGGTGGGCAATCAGCCCCAGCATTTT. This sequence encodes CASSLQVGNQPQHF.

J is TRBJ1-2 and V is TRBV14, with a tentative D call TRBD1 (5 bases). V lost 1 base and J 7 bases, leaving 13 bases between the germline ends. Per the germline V gene, CDR1 is SGHDN and CDR2 is FVKESK. The CDR3 has 14 amino acids. The CDR3 DNA sequence: TGTGCCAGCAGCCAAGGTTACCGGAGGGGTGGCTACACCTTC. Translating it yields CASSQGYRRGGYTF.